The 24 T cell receptor beta chains in this list originate from one sample, sequenced in a study of T cells in Graves' hyperthyroidism and ophthalmopathy. Researchers took RNA transcripts and amplified the TCR beta CDR3 regions from them. A set of HTBI primers served as the primers for a first-round RT-PCR of the TCR CDR3. TCRdb processed the multiplex PCR reads anew with MiXCR; each CDR3 protein has one entry. Of 390,000 or so distinct CDR3 sequences in the sample, roughly 14% were seen once. The sample comprised blood. All receptors derive from a man between 18 and 35 years old with Graves' ophthalmopathy.

V gene TRBV27 combines with J gene TRBJ2-7; 9 bases match TRBD1. With V trimmed by 6 bases and J by 6 bases, 6 bases remained unmatched. The length of the CDR3 is 13 residues. Germline CDR1 is MNHEY and CDR2 is SMNVEV (reference sequence). The CDR3 DNA reads TGTGCCAGCAGCCCCGGGACAGGGATCGAGCAGTACTTC. Translating gives CASSPGTGIEQYF.

This clonotype has at least ten counts. The chain carries TRBV11-2 and TRBJ2-3; no firm D call. The germline V gene encodes CDR1 SGHAT and CDR2 FQNNGV. CDR3 length equals 14 residues. Trimming left V 5 bases short and J 4 bases short, with 13 bases between. The CDR3 loop is CASSPNPGPDTQYF. The CDR3 DNA is TGTGCCAGCAGCCCAAATCCGGGTCCAGATACGCAGTATTTT.

The table lists this clonotype with many counts. This chain uses TRBV28 with TRBJ1-2; 8 nucleotides agree with TRBD1. There are 16 residues in the CDR3. J was trimmed by 2 bases and V by 6 bases; bases with no gene match: 11. The germline V gene encodes CDR1 MDHEN and CDR2 SYDVKM. The DNA of the CDR3 is TGTGCCAGCAGCAAGCCAGGGGGCGGAGGGAACTATGGCTACACCTTC. This encodes CASSKPGGGGNYGYTF.

CDR3 sequence: CASSEREGLVSYNEQFF. The CDR3 nucleotides read TGCGCCAGCAGTGAGCGGGAGGGGCTAGTATCCTACAATGAGCAGTTCTTC. The rearrangement joins TRBV10-1 to TRBJ2-1; 8 bases line up with TRBD2. Germline values: CDR1 WNHNN, CDR2 SYGVQD (reference sequence). With V trimmed by 2 bases and J by 1 base, 7 bases remained unmatched. The CDR3 totals 17 residues.

This chain uses TRBV6-5 with TRBJ2-3; D assignment may be TRBD1 or TRBD2 (6 bases each). From germline, CDR1 is MNHEY and CDR2 SVGAGI. V lost 4 bases to trimming and J lost 2 bases, with 13 bases between them. CDR3 length: 15 residues. CDR3 in amino acids: CASSFFGGLTDTQYF. Written as DNA, the CDR3 is TGTGCCAGCAGTTTTTTTGGGGGGCTCACAGATACGCAGTATTTT.

The rearrangement joins TRBV7-9 to TRBJ2-3; 11 bases fit TRBD1. V lost 5 bases to trimming and J lost 5 bases; unmatched junction nucleotides: 12. There are 17 residues in the CDR3. Germline V gives CDR1 SEHNR, CDR2 FQNEAQ (reference sequence). CDR3 DNA sequence: TGTGCCAGCAGCCGCCGTTTGGACAGGGGGCGTCTAGATACGCAGTATTTT. This codes for CASSRRLDRGRLDTQYF.

This chain links TRBV28 with TRBJ2-4, with D uncertain. The CDR3 consists of 15 residues. Between the trimmed V and J ends, which lost 4 bases and 0 bases, there was a span of 10 bases. CDR1 is MDHEN, CDR2 SYDVKM, per germline. CDR3 coding DNA: TGTGCCAGCAGTTACCCCAGAATAGCCAAAAACATTCAGTACTTC. It is translated as CASSYPRIAKNIQYF. The full variable domain, its missing parts supplied by reference TRBV28 and TRBJ2-4, is DVKVTQSSRYLVKRTGEKVFLECVQDMDHENMFWYRQDPGLGLRLIYFSYDVKMKEKGDIPEGYSVSREKKERFSLILESASTNQTSMYLCASSYPRIAKNIQYFGAGTRLSVL.

The sample holds many counts of this clonotype. The chain is built from TRBV5-1 and TRBJ2-7; D might be TRBD2 (7 bases). The CDR3 covers 14 residues. Germline CDR1 is SGHRS and CDR2 is YFSETQ. V was trimmed by 5 bases and J by 1 base, leaving 13 bases between them. The CDR3: CASSLRGGSYEQYF. For the CDR3, the DNA is TGCGCCAGCAGTCTCAGGGGAGGGTCCTACGAGCAGTACTTC.

To note about this clonotype: At one of its ends the junction is not consistent with the germline gene, which may arise from a read error. This rearrangement joins TRBV5-4 to TRBJ2-2, with D possibly TRBD2 on 6 matching bases. There are 15 residues in the CDR3. Germline CDR1 is SGHNT and CDR2 is YYREEE (reference sequence). The CDR3 nucleotides are TGTGCCAGCAGCTTGGTTGGAACGGAGGGACGGGAACTGTTTTTT. Protein sequence: CASSLVGTEGRELFF.

The sample holds a few counts of this clonotype. The chain employs TRBV12-3 or TRBV12-4 and TRBJ2-1, with 10 bases lining up with TRBD1. CDR3 length: 15 amino acids. The junction had 11 bases not matched to a gene; V was cut back by 7 bases and J by 8 bases. DNA for the CDR3: TGTGCCAGCATTACGGGACAGGGGAAGTTCGATGAGCAGTTCTTC. Its protein is CASITGQGKFDEQFF.

This clonotype showed up many times. The V gene is TRBV28, the J gene TRBJ2-3; D remains ambiguous. The V and J ends lost 1 base and 0 bases respectively, with 14 bases between them. The CDR3 consists of 17 residues. CDR1 and CDR2 (germline): MDHEN, SYDVKM. The CDR3 sequence is CASSLFGLSSSTDTQYF. The CDR3 coding sequence is TGTGCCAGCAGTTTATTTGGGCTTTCATCTAGCACAGATACGCAGTATTTT.

In its sample, this clonotype was seen many times. CDR3 loop: CSPLAASTVGQGWTEAFF. In DNA, the CDR3 is TGCAGCCCCCTCGCCGCCTCGACCGTGGGACAGGGATGGACTGAAGCTTTCTTT. V is TRBV29-1 and J is TRBJ1-1, with 9 bases fitting TRBD1. Trimming at V came to 8 bases and at J to 5 bases, leaving 24 bases not matched to a gene. Per germline, CDR1 SQVTM and CDR2 ANQGSEA. This CDR3 is 18 amino acids long.

The V and J genes are TRBV20-1 and TRBJ2-5, with D perhaps TRBD1 (5 bases). CDR1 is DFQATT, CDR2 SNEGSKA, per germline (reference sequence). CDR3 length equals 14 residues. With 6 bases removed from V and 5 bases from J, the gap between germline ends came to 19 bases. The CDR3 protein is CSAGDDSGWETQYF. The CDR3 bases are TGCAGTGCCGGAGACGACTCAGGGTGGGAGACCCAGTACTTC.

Many counts were recorded for this clonotype. The chain recombines TRBV11-2 with TRBJ2-3; 11 bases map to TRBD2. The J segment lost 0 bases and the V segment lost 4 bases, leaving 12 bases of the junction unmatched. Germline CDR1 reads SGHAT; CDR2 reads FQNNGV. The CDR3 is 19 residues long. The chain's CDR3 is CASSSRLAGTPTSTDTQYF. The CDR3, as DNA: TGTGCCAGCAGCTCCCGACTAGCGGGGACCCCTACTAGCACAGATACGCAGTATTTT. The full variable domain, rest sourced from reference TRBV11-2 and TRBJ2-3, is EAGVAQSPRYKIIEKRQSVAFWCNPISGHATLYWYQQILGQGPKLLIQFQNNGVVDDSQLPKDRFSAERLKGVDSTLKIQPAKLEDSAVYLCASSSRLAGTPTSTDTQYFGPGTRLTVL.

In this sample, this clonotype turned up a few times. V gene TRBV19 combines with J gene TRBJ2-1, with no clear D. This CDR3 is built from 13 residues. Trimming took off 5 bases at V and 6 bases at J, with 11 bases between the two ends. CDR1 LNHDA and CDR2 SQIVND come from the germline V gene (reference sequence). CDR3 protein: CASSVTKGNEQFF. For the CDR3, the DNA is TGTGCCAGTAGTGTGACAAAGGGCAATGAGCAGTTCTTC. The whole variable domain, filled in from reference TRBV19 and TRBJ2-1, reads DGGITQSPKYLFRKEGQNVTLSCEQNLNHDAMYWYRQDPGQGLRLIYYSQIVNDFQKGDIAEGYSVSREKKESFPLTVTSAQKNPTAFYLCASSVTKGNEQFFGPGTRLTVL.

This clonotype was detected ten times or more. The V and J genes are TRBV5-1 and TRBJ1-2, with D unclear. The CDR3 loop spans 15 amino acids. Germline CDR1 and CDR2: SGHRS and YFSETQ. Trimming took 4 bases from V and 0 from J, leaving 13 bases between them. This CDR3 is CASSVRGLANYGYTF. The CDR3 bases are TGCGCCAGCAGCGTTCGAGGCCTAGCTAACTATGGCTACACCTTC.

There are a few counts of this clonotype. The chain has TRBV4-1 and TRBJ2-7, with 8 bases fitting TRBD2. Germline loops: CDR1 MGHRA, CDR2 YSYEKL. J was trimmed by 6 bases and V by 1 base; bases with no gene match: 11. The CDR3 contains 16 residues. The CDR3 DNA reads as TGCGCCAGCAGCCAAGTGGCAGAGCGGGAGTACCGCGAGCAGTACTTC. It is translated as CASSQVAEREYREQYF.

V and J are TRBV9 and TRBJ2-7; 14 nucleotides agree with TRBD2. The CDR3 loop spans 16 amino acids. Germline trimming cut 3 bases from V and 5 bases from J; bases unmatched to any gene: 7. Germline V gene data show CDR1 as SGDLS and CDR2 as YYNGEE. For the CDR3, the DNA is TGTGCCAGCAGCGCCGCCGGGACTAGCGGGAGTAACGAGCAGTACTTC. Residues: CASSAAGTSGSNEQYF.

In its sample, this clonotype was seen many times. The CDR3, as DNA: TGTGCCAGCAGCACCGGACAGGGTTCTAATGAAAAACTGTTTTTT. It encodes CASSTGQGSNEKLFF. This sequence joins TRBV7-9 and TRBJ1-4, with 8 bases that match TRBD1. Germline values: CDR1 SEHNR, CDR2 FQNEAQ (reference sequence). V trimming: 5 bases; J trimming: 3 bases; junction bases outside the gene matches: 5. The CDR3 runs 15 residues. The full variable domain, rest sourced from reference TRBV7-9 and TRBJ1-4, is DTGVSQNPRHKITKRGQNVTFRCDPISEHNRLYWYRQTLGQGPEFLTYFQNEAQLEKSRLLSDRFSAERPKGSFSTLEIQRTEQGDSAMYLCASSTGQGSNEKLFFGSGTQLSVL.

There are many counts of this clonotype. The chain combines TRBV3-1 with TRBJ2-7; no definite D call. This CDR3 has 14 amino acids. Germline V gene sequence: CDR1 LGHDT, CDR2 YNNKEL (reference sequence). Trimming removed 0 bases at V and 2 bases at J, with 8 bases between. CDR3 in amino acids: CASSQEGSPYEQYF. CDR3 nucleotide sequence: TGTGCCAGCAGCCAAGAAGGCAGTCCCTACGAGCAGTACTTC.

This clonotype was counted many times. The rearrangement uses TRBV6-1 and TRBJ2-7; TRBD2 matches at 8 bases. The CDR3 runs to 16 residues. V gave up 7 bases and J gave up 1 base; unmatched junction bases: 12. The germline V gene encodes CDR1 MNHNS and CDR2 SASEGT. CDR3 bases: TGTGCCAGCACGGGGGGGCCTACTCGCCTTTCCTACGAGCAGTACTTC. Residues: CASTGGPTRLSYEQYF.

This clonotype was counted only a few times. The chain is built from TRBV29-1 and TRBJ2-1, with 12 bases that match TRBD2. This CDR3 is built from 15 residues. Germline lookup yields CDR1 SQVTM and CDR2 ANQGSEA. Losses at the gene ends were 1 base for V and 10 bases for J; bases not matched to a gene: 8. CDR3 region: CSVEGSSGGGVEQFF. Here the CDR3 DNA reads TGCAGCGTTGAAGGGTCTAGCGGGGGGGGCGTGGAGCAGTTCTTC.

In this sample, this clonotype turned up a few times. The chain has TRBV29-1 and TRBJ2-1, with D unclear. Trimming cost V 4 bases and J 8 bases, with 12 bases left between them. The germline V gene has CDR1 SQVTM and CDR2 ANQGSEA. CDR3 length: 12 amino acids. CDR3: CSVGGLAYEQFF. CDR3 in DNA: TGCAGCGTTGGAGGATTAGCTTATGAGCAGTTCTTC.

In its sample, this clonotype was seen many times. The V gene is TRBV7-3, the J gene TRBJ1-1; no clear D gene. The germline V gene has CDR1 SGHTA and CDR2 FQGTGA. CDR3 size: 12 residues. Deletions cut 6 bases from V and 5 bases from J, with 10 bases between. The CDR3 sequence: CASRLFWTEAFF. Written as DNA, the CDR3 is TGTGCCAGCAGACTTTTTTGGACTGAAGCTTTCTTT.